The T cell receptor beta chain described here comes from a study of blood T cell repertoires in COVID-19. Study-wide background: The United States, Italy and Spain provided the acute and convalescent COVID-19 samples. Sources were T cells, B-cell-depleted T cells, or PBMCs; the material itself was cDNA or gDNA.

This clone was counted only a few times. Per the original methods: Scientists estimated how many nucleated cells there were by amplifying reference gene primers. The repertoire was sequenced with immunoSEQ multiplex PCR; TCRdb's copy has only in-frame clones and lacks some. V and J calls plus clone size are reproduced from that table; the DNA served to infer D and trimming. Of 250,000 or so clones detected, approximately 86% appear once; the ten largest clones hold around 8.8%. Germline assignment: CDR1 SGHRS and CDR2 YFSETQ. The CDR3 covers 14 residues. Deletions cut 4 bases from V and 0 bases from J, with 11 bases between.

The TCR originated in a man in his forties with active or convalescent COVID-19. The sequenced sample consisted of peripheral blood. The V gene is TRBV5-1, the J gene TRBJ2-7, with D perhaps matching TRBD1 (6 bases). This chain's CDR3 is CASSPGTNSYEQYF. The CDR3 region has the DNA TGCGCCAGCAGCCCCGGGACAAACTCCTACGAGCAGTACTTC.